This is a list of T cell receptor beta chains from one sample in a study of regulatory T cells in long-lasting Graves disease. TCRdb independently ran MiXCR on the multiplex PCR reads; one entry per CDR3 protein. The sample consists of 550,000 or so distinct CDR3 sequences, about 12% of them appearing once. These data also formed part of another study, on T cells in Graves' hyperthyroidism and ophthalmopathy.

The source was peripheral blood mononuclear cells (PBMCs), collected at new diagnosis, from a patient treated with antithyroid drugs. Source of these receptors: a woman in her 30s with Graves disease. CDR3s include the opening cysteine and the closing phenylalanine or tryptophan. Fields, in order: V gene, clone size, J gene, CDR3 protein. Expanded clones are given a class, and other clones once, few, many or no size at all.

v_call: TRBV20-1; clone_size: many; j_call: TRBJ2-3; cdr3_aa: CSARRLDTDTQYF
v_call: TRBV20-1; clone_size: many; j_call: TRBJ1-2; cdr3_aa: CGEGGAPGYGYTF
v_call: TRBV12-3/TRBV12-4; clone_size: many; j_call: TRBJ1-1; cdr3_aa: CASSLTAMNTEAFF
v_call: TRBV11-3; clone_size: NA; j_call: TRBJ2-1; cdr3_aa: CASSLGQGIGNSYNEQFF
v_call: TRBV5-4; clone_size: many; j_call: TRBJ2-7; cdr3_aa: CASSLGGARLEQYF
v_call: TRBV19; clone_size: NA; j_call: TRBJ2-3; cdr3_aa: CASSISGGRDTQYF
v_call: TRBV7-9; clone_size: NA; j_call: TRBJ2-7; cdr3_aa: CASGLGQLPSYEQYF
v_call: TRBV29-1; clone_size: few; j_call: TRBJ1-1; cdr3_aa: CSVHLGGTEAFF
v_call: TRBV18; clone_size: NA; j_call: TRBJ2-2; cdr3_aa: CASSPPQGGYTGELFF
v_call: TRBV10-3; clone_size: many; j_call: TRBJ2-3; cdr3_aa: CAISVKGAGTDTQYF
v_call: TRBV7-9; clone_size: many; j_call: TRBJ2-3; cdr3_aa: CASSPRQTRDTQYF
v_call: TRBV7-9; clone_size: few; j_call: TRBJ1-5; cdr3_aa: CASSSTTYIQPQHF
v_call: TRBV6-1; clone_size: many; j_call: TRBJ2-7; cdr3_aa: CASSDSGGRYEQYF
v_call: TRBV6-2/TRBV6-3; clone_size: few; j_call: TRBJ2-3; cdr3_aa: CASSQYPDTQYF
v_call: TRBV12-3/TRBV12-4; clone_size: many; j_call: TRBJ1-6; cdr3_aa: CASSYQKTGTGAKSYNSPLHF
v_call: TRBV12-3/TRBV12-4; clone_size: NA; j_call: TRBJ1-3; cdr3_aa: CASGTKVGRFSGNTIYF
v_call: TRBV2; clone_size: many; j_call: TRBJ2-7; cdr3_aa: CASRLPLGTSEQYF
v_call: TRBV28; clone_size: NA; j_call: TRBJ1-4; cdr3_aa: CASSLYSRRNNEKLFF
v_call: TRBV7-9; clone_size: many; j_call: TRBJ1-6; cdr3_aa: CASSRPGQGNSPLHF
v_call: TRBV4-1; clone_size: few; j_call: TRBJ2-5; cdr3_aa: CASSQDLVLAGSGSFAETQYF
v_call: TRBV7-9; clone_size: NA; j_call: TRBJ2-7; cdr3_aa: CASSVGAYEQYF
v_call: TRBV7-3; clone_size: few; j_call: TRBJ2-1; cdr3_aa: CASSSDWDHEQFF
v_call: TRBV7-9; clone_size: NA; j_call: TRBJ1-1; cdr3_aa: CASSLFAGNTEAFF
v_call: TRBV20-1; clone_size: NA; j_call: TRBJ2-7; cdr3_aa: CSAADSGTGGNEQYF
v_call: TRBV7-9; clone_size: many; j_call: TRBJ1-2; cdr3_aa: CASSAQGFRYGYTF
v_call: TRBV5-4; clone_size: many; j_call: TRBJ2-5; cdr3_aa: CASSSNRGGGETQYF
v_call: TRBV19; clone_size: many; j_call: TRBJ1-1; cdr3_aa: CASHTPGSAINTEAFF
v_call: TRBV4-2; clone_size: NA; j_call: TRBJ2-1; cdr3_aa: CASSQDGGGTGNEQFF
v_call: TRBV11-2; clone_size: many; j_call: TRBJ1-3; cdr3_aa: CASSLDSGYTIYF